These T cell receptor beta chains were read from a single sample in a study of blood T cell repertoires in COVID-19. Assay: immunoSEQ multiplex PCR; the TCRdb copy retains only in-frame clones and omits some. This sample has more than 95,000 clones, with roughly nine tenths found just once. The sequenced material came from peripheral blood. The source is a man aged 50-59 years with COVID-19, enrolled during active disease. Each CDR3 is given with its conserved first and last residue. The D gene is left open where the match is weak. Clone size is not always given. Where it is, it says once, few, many or a class for expanded clones.

CDR3,DNA,D,size,J,V
CASSVPGGGPTDTQYF,TGTGCCAGCAGTGTACCAGGGGGCGGACCGACAGATACGCAGTATTTT,TRBD1,.,TRBJ2-3,TRBV27
CASSSGRSYNEQFF,TGCGCCAGCAGCTCTGGGCGATCCTACAATGAGCAGTTCTTC,.,.,TRBJ2-1,TRBV5-1
CASSIAVLSPGRTEAFF,TGTGCCAGTAGTATAGCGGTCCTCTCCCCTGGGAGGACTGAAGCTTTCTTT,.,.,TRBJ1-1,TRBV19
CASSKEVSSYNEQFF,TGTGCCAGCAGTAAAGAAGTTAGCTCCTACAATGAGCAGTTCTTC,.,once,TRBJ2-1,TRBV5-4
CASKGTGIDEQYF,TGTGCCAGCAAGGGGACAGGGATCGACGAGCAGTACTTC,TRBD1,.,TRBJ2-7,TRBV2
CAWSLAGDEKLFF,TGTGCCTGGAGTCTCGCGGGGGATGAAAAACTGTTTTTT,.,.,TRBJ1-4,TRBV30
CASSNPGATDTQYF,TGTGCCAGTAGTAACCCAGGGGCGACAGATACGCAGTATTTT,.,.,TRBJ2-3,TRBV19
CASRPTVGATYNEQFF,TGCGCCAGCAGACCCACCGTGGGGGCTACCTACAATGAGCAGTTCTTC,.,.,TRBJ2-1,TRBV4-1
CASSRYAGTVVGEQYF,TGTGCCAGTAGTAGGTATGCCGGGACAGTTGTTGGCGAGCAGTACTTC,TRBD1,.,TRBJ2-7,TRBV19
CASTNRGGDTQYF,TGTGCCAGCACAAATAGGGGAGGGGATACGCAGTATTTT,TRBD2,.,TRBJ2-3,TRBV19
CASNRGDLNTEAFF,TGTGCCAGTAACCGCGGGGATTTGAACACTGAAGCTTTCTTT,.,once,TRBJ1-1,TRBV19
CASRYDSDRAAHGYTF,TGCGCCAGCCGCTACGATTCAGACAGGGCGGCCCATGGCTACACCTTC,TRBD1,.,TRBJ1-2,TRBV5-1
CASSLQGAGTEAFF,TGTGCCAGCAGCTTACAGGGGGCTGGGACTGAAGCTTTCTTT,TRBD1,once,TRBJ1-1,TRBV5-4
CASSLDRINTEAFF,TGTGCCAGCTCACTGGACAGGATCAACACTGAAGCTTTCTTT,TRBD1,.,TRBJ1-1,TRBV18
CASSPLTGASYNEQFF,TGTGCCAGCAGTCCCTTAACGGGAGCTTCATACAATGAGCAGTTCTTC,.,.,TRBJ2-1,TRBV28
CATSDPAESSYNEQFF,TGTGCCACCAGTGACCCAGCGGAGAGCTCCTACAATGAGCAGTTCTTC,.,.,TRBJ2-1,TRBV24-1
CAISTGEETQYF,TGTGCCATCAGTACAGGGGAAGAGACCCAGTACTTC,TRBD1,.,TRBJ2-5,TRBV10-3
CASSLNRGGYGYTF,TGTGCCAGCAGTTTAAACAGGGGTGGGTATGGCTACACCTTC,TRBD1,.,TRBJ1-2,TRBV27
CASSYGLAGGPETQYF,TGTGCCAGCAGCTACGGACTAGCGGGAGGGCCAGAGACCCAGTACTTC,TRBD2,few,TRBJ2-5,TRBV5-5
CASRVRDNENTGELFF,TGTGCCAGCAGGGTCCGGGACAATGAGAACACCGGGGAGCTGTTTTTT,.,.,TRBJ2-2,TRBV28
CASSQDSSYGRNQFF,TGTGCCAGCAGCCAAGATAGTTCGTACGGGAGAAATCAGTTCTTC,.,once,TRBJ2-1,TRBV3-1/TRBV3-2
CASSIGGSGMDEQYF,TGTGCCAGTAGTATAGGCGGTAGCGGGATGGATGAGCAGTACTTC,TRBD2,.,TRBJ2-7,TRBV19
CASSPLLGLNTGELFF,TGTGCCAGCAGTCCCCTTTTGGGACTCAACACCGGGGAGCTGTTTTTT,.,once,TRBJ2-2,TRBV27
CASSPGGGGGYTF,TGTGCCAGCAGCCCAGGGGGCGGCGGTGGCTACACCTTC,TRBD1,.,TRBJ1-2,TRBV12-3/TRBV12-4
CASSPYRDGELFF,TGTGCCAGCAGCCCATACAGGGACGGGGAGCTGTTTTTT,.,.,TRBJ2-2,TRBV5-5
CASSPNPAGATYEQYF,TGTGCCAGCAGCCCCAACCCAGCGGGGGCCACCTACGAGCAGTACTTC,TRBD2,.,TRBJ2-7,TRBV7-2
CAISESVSGVNEQFF,TGTGCCATCAGTGAGTCGGTTTCAGGGGTCAATGAGCAGTTCTTC,.,.,TRBJ2-1,TRBV10-3
CASSDWPGGYTF,TGTGCCAGCAGTGATTGGCCGGGGGGCTACACCTTC,.,few,TRBJ1-2,TRBV2
CASSETGNTDTQYF,TGTGCCAGCAGTGAAACGGGAAACACAGATACGCAGTATTTT,.,.,TRBJ2-3,TRBV6-1
CASSLTGGRTGELFF,TGTGCCAGCAGTTTAACAGGGGGACGCACCGGGGAGCTGTTTTTT,TRBD1,.,TRBJ2-2,TRBV27
CASSFRETDTQYF,TGTGCCAGCAGTTTCCGGGAGACTGATACGCAGTATTTT,.,.,TRBJ2-3,TRBV28
CASSSGLAQNEQFF,TGTGCCAGCAGCTCGGGACTAGCGCAGAATGAGCAGTTCTTC,TRBD2,.,TRBJ2-1,TRBV9
CASSVSVGGREQYF,TGTGCCAGCAGCGTATCCGTCGGAGGGCGCGAGCAGTACTTC,.,.,TRBJ2-7,TRBV9
CASSAGSAKNIQYF,TGTGCCAGCAGTGCCGGGAGTGCCAAAAACATTCAGTACTTC,.,.,TRBJ2-4,TRBV2
CASSYRDTSYEQYF,TGTGCCAGCAGTTACCGGGACACCTCCTACGAGCAGTACTTC,.,.,TRBJ2-7,TRBV6-6
CAWSVGQMNEKLFF,TGTGCCTGGAGTGTTGGACAGATGAATGAAAAACTGTTTTTT,.,.,TRBJ1-4,TRBV30
CASSLAAGAGYTF,TGTGCCAGCAGCTTGGCCGCAGGTGCGGGCTACACCTTC,.,once,TRBJ1-2,TRBV5-4
CASSLELRSAGGETQYF,TGTGCCAGCAGCTTAGAACTTCGGTCGGCGGGAGGGGAGACCCAGTACTTC,TRBD2,.,TRBJ2-5,TRBV7-7
CATSPTGGGQNIQYF,TGTGCCACCAGCCCGACAGGGGGCGGCCAAAACATTCAGTACTTC,TRBD1,.,TRBJ2-4,TRBV24-1
CASSGSSGANVLTF,TGTGCCAGCAGCGGGAGCTCTGGGGCCAACGTCCTGACTTTC,.,.,TRBJ2-6,TRBV11-3
CSVAEGTYEQYF,TGCAGCGTTGCGGAGGGTACCTACGAGCAGTACTTC,.,.,TRBJ2-7,TRBV29-1
CASSRTAGTSHNEQFF,TGTGCCAGCAGTCGGACCGCCGGGACTAGTCACAATGAGCAGTTCTTC,TRBD2,.,TRBJ2-1,TRBV27
CASSLGLAENTEAFF,TGTGCCAGCAGCTTAGGCTTGGCAGAGAACACTGAAGCTTTCTTT,.,.,TRBJ1-1,TRBV7-2
CASSLRRGPNQPQHF,TGTGCCAGCAGTTTGAGAAGGGGTCCTAATCAGCCCCAGCATTTT,.,once,TRBJ1-5,TRBV6-6
CASRRLAGEIGNEQFF,TGTGCCAGCAGGAGACTAGCGGGAGAGATTGGGAATGAGCAGTTCTTC,TRBD2,few,TRBJ2-1,TRBV7-9
CATDPGLFTDTQYF,TGTGCCACGGATCCGGGACTTTTCACAGATACGCAGTATTTT,.,.,TRBJ2-3,TRBV2
CASSFTPYNEQFF,TGTGCCAGCAGTTTCACACCCTACAATGAGCAGTTCTTC,.,.,TRBJ2-1,TRBV27
CAREDGINQPQHF,TGCGCCAGGGAGGACGGAATAAATCAGCCCCAGCATTTT,.,.,TRBJ1-5,TRBV10-1
CASSIAGANNEQFF,TGTGCCAGCAGCATAGCGGGAGCCAACAATGAGCAGTTCTTC,TRBD2,.,TRBJ2-1,TRBV7-9
CASSTTGGDEQFF,TGTGCCAGCTCAACTACAGGGGGCGATGAGCAGTTCTTC,TRBD1,.,TRBJ2-1,TRBV18
CATSGRHPSSGANVLTF,TGTGCCACCAGCGGGAGACACCCGAGCTCTGGGGCCAACGTCCTGACTTTC,.,once,TRBJ2-6,TRBV15
CASSESYRPLWGYTF,TGCGCCAGCAGTGAGTCGTACAGGCCGCTTTGGGGCTACACCTTC,.,.,TRBJ1-2,TRBV10-2
CASSQGQGGNTGELFF,TGCGCCAGCAGCCAAGGACAGGGTGGAAACACCGGGGAGCTGTTTTTT,TRBD1,once,TRBJ2-2,TRBV4-3